This paragraph reports one T cell receptor (beta chain). Antigen: not known. The CDR3 has 18 residues. Trimming removed 5 bases from V and 0 bases from J; junction bases left unmatched: 13. Germline CDR1 SGHVS, CDR2 FNYEAQ. The sample comes from a study of blood T cells in healthy people across ages. General observations from the study: A roughly linear fall in TCR beta diversity per million T cells was seen with increasing age. Lack of knowledge of donor CMV status possibly confounded expanded clonotype changes.

Through a sample-barcoded 5' primer and a J-beta primer mix, a second PCR was run for about 6 to 12 cycles. A single record per CDR3 protein comes from TCRdb applying MiXCR to the 5' RACE reads. The sample has more than 1 million distinct CDR3 sequences, 45% seen once. Isolation per sample recovered at least 6 million PBMCs. The receptor's source is a woman aged 60-70 years in good health. Material: blood. The J gene is TRBJ2-7, the V gene TRBV7-6; 10 bases map to TRBD2. The CDR3 reads CASSIQVASGSISYEQYF. DNA of the CDR3: TGTGCCAGCAGCATTCAGGTAGCTAGCGGGAGTATCTCCTACGAGCAGTACTTC. The full variable domain, its missing parts supplied by reference TRBV7-6 and TRBJ2-7, is GAGVSQSPRYKVTKRGQDVALRCDPISGHVSLYWYRQALGQGPEFLTYFNYEAQQDKSGLPNDRFSAERPEGSISTLTIQRTEQRDSAMYRCASSIQVASGSISYEQYFGPGTRLTVT.